The next 6 T cell receptor beta chains were all read from a single sample in a study of CD4 T cells in relation to SARS-CoV-2 and coronaviruses. Before the COVID-19 pandemic, during about 2011-2019, CD4+ T cells were taken from unexposed donors. Isolation of CD4+ T cells took place after less than 13 days in culture. These TCRs are of unknown antigen specificity. Sequencing was performed with immunoSEQ multiplex PCR; in TCRdb, only in-frame clones are kept and a portion is missing. Of tens of thousands of clones in the sample, 76% were seen once. Sequencing was performed on CD4+ T cells from PBMCs, cultured in vitro. These receptors were collected from a human donor in good health.

The rearrangement joins TRBV29-1 to TRBJ1-2, with 7 bases aligning to TRBD1. The CDR3 has 11 amino acids. V dropped 4 bases and J dropped 4; count of bases not matched to a gene: 0. CDR1 SQVTM and CDR2 ANQGSEA come from the germline V gene. The CDR3 loop reads CSVGDSYGYTF. The CDR3 DNA follows: TGCAGCGTTGGGGACAGCTATGGCTACACCTTC.

The J gene is TRBJ1-5, the V gene TRBV30; 8 bases line up with TRBD1. V gave up 0 bases and J gave up 5 bases; unmatched junction bases: 3. Looked up from germline, CDR1 is GTSNPN and CDR2 is SVGIG (reference sequence). This CDR3 is built from 14 residues. In DNA, the CDR3 is TGTGCCTGGAGTGTCTACAGGGGGGATCAGCCCCAGCATTTT. Translated: CAWSVYRGDQPQHF.

This chain uses TRBV10-3 with TRBJ2-1, with 10 positions matching TRBD1. The length of the CDR3 is 16 residues. V was pared by 7 bases and J by 0 bases, with 6 bases of the junction left unmatched. Germline CDR1 reads ENHRY; CDR2 reads SYGVKD. CDR3 nucleotides: TGTGCCATCAATCCGGGACAGGGGAGCTCCTACAATGAGCAGTTCTTC. This sequence encodes CAINPGQGSSYNEQFF.

This clone is large. The rearrangement joins TRBV6-5 to TRBJ2-2; D remains ambiguous. The CDR3 is made up of 12 amino acids. CDR1 is MNHEY and CDR2 is SVGAGI in the germline V gene. DNA of the CDR3: TGTGGCTCCGAATCGAACACCGGGGAGCTGTTTTTT. This gives the protein CGSESNTGELFF.

This clone occurred a few times. The rearrangement links TRBV13 to TRBJ1-2; 7 positions match TRBD1. Trimming at V came to 0 bases and at J to 8 bases, leaving 12 bases not matched to a gene. The CDR3 has 16 residues. CDR1 and CDR2 from the germline V gene are PRHDT and FYEKMQ (reference sequence). The CDR3 DNA follows: TGTGCCAGCAGCTTAGGGGAGGGGGCGCAGGTTAGCGGCTACACCTTC. Translating gives CASSLGEGAQVSGYTF.

The chain is built from TRBV6-5 and TRBJ2-1; TRBD1 matches at 9 bases. Germline CDR1 and CDR2: MNHEY and SVGAGI. This CDR3 has 16 residues. The trim removed 0 bases at V and 6 bases at J, leaving 6 bases unmatched. CDR3 nucleotides: TGTGCCAGCAGTTACTCCGTGGGACAGGGTCTCAATGAGCAGTTCTTC. It yields the protein CASSYSVGQGLNEQFF.